One and the same sample provided the 9 T cell receptor beta chains below, sequenced in a study of T cells in Graves' hyperthyroidism and ophthalmopathy. Researchers took RNA transcripts and amplified the TCR beta CDR3 regions from them. TCR CDR3 regions were first amplified by RT-PCR with HTBI primers. TCRdb redid the calling of the multiplex PCR reads with MiXCR, one entry per CDR3 protein. The table includes approximately 570,000 distinct CDR3 sequences, just under 20% detected once. The sample comprised blood. The origin of the receptors is a man aged 35-49 years with Graves' ophthalmopathy.

The V and J genes are TRBV7-8 and TRBJ1-5; maybe TRBD1 (6 bases). CDR3 size: 15 residues. The V and J ends lost 5 bases and 2 bases respectively, with 13 bases between them. Looked up from germline, CDR1 is SGHVS and CDR2 is FQNEAQ. As DNA, the CDR3 is TGTGCCAGCAGCCTCCTCGGGGGCCGCAATCAGCCCCAGCATTTT. It translates to CASSLLGGRNQPQHF.

In its sample, this clonotype was seen many times. The J gene is TRBJ2-1, the V gene TRBV18, with D perhaps TRBD1 or TRBD2 (5 bases each). From germline, CDR1 is KGHSH and CDR2 LQKENI. This CDR3 is 15 amino acids long. V was pared by 2 bases and J by 8 bases, with 16 bases between. CDR3 nucleotide sequence: TGTGCCAGCTCACCAGAACTAGGGGCTTTCGATGAGCAGTTCTTC. Translation gives CASSPELGAFDEQFF.

This clonotype was observed a single time. The chain recombines TRBV20-1 with TRBJ1-2; 7 nucleotides align to TRBD1. V lost 5 bases to trimming and J lost 8 bases; unmatched junction nucleotides: 11. The CDR3 is 13 residues long. Germline V gene lookup returns CDR1 DFQATT and CDR2 SNEGSKA (reference sequence). This CDR3 is CSAPPTGTRGYTF. In DNA, the CDR3 is TGCAGTGCTCCTCCGACAGGGACTAGAGGCTACACCTTC.

A few counts support this clonotype. V is TRBV12-3 or TRBV12-4 and J is TRBJ2-7; possibly TRBD1 for D (6 bases). CDR3 length: 14 residues. The V end was cut by 4 bases, the J end by 3 bases, with 13 bases between. In DNA, the CDR3 is TGTGCCAGCAGTTCCCGGACAGAGAACTACGAGCAGTACTTC. Its translation is CASSSRTENYEQYF.

This rearrangement joins TRBV6-1 to TRBJ1-4; possible D gene TRBD1, 6 bases. Germline V lookup: CDR1 MNHNS, CDR2 SASEGT. Trimming removed 1 base at V and 3 bases at J, with 21 bases between. The CDR3 consists of 19 residues. CDR3 loop: CASSEGWGQLMVANEKLFF. The CDR3 coding sequence is TGTGCCAGCAGTGAAGGTTGGGGACAACTCATGGTTGCTAATGAAAAACTGTTTTTT.

This clonotype was counted at least ten times. This CDR3 is CASSLGGGKRNIQYF. The CDR3 DNA sequence: TGTGCCAGCAGTCTAGGTGGCGGGAAGAGGAACATTCAGTACTTC. The chain joins TRBV27 to TRBJ2-4, with a weak D call TRBD2 (6 bases). The CDR3 has 15 amino acids. CDR1 is MNHEY, CDR2 SMNVEV, per germline (reference sequence). The V end was cut by 5 bases, the J end by 7 bases, with 18 bases between.

This clonotype was counted between two and nine times. The chain is built from TRBV25-1 and TRBJ1-2, with 8 bases identical to TRBD1. The CDR3 is made up of 16 amino acids. The germline gives CDR1 MGHDK, CDR2 SYGVNS. V dropped 3 bases and J dropped 0; count of bases not matched to a gene: 6. CDR3 coding DNA: TGTGCCAGCAGTGACTGGACAGGGATCACTAACTATGGCTACACCTTC. It yields the protein CASSDWTGITNYGYTF.

This clonotype was detected ten times or more. The chain carries TRBV20-1 and TRBJ1-4; D is undetermined. This CDR3 has 13 residues. CDR1 and CDR2 from the germline V gene are DFQATT and SNEGSKA (reference sequence). The V and J ends lost 5 bases and 4 bases respectively, with 11 bases between them. CDR3 DNA: TGCAGTGCTGCAATGGGGAGTAATGAAAAACTGTTTTTT. Protein product: CSAAMGSNEKLFF.

This clonotype was counted only a few times. The V gene is TRBV5-1, the J gene TRBJ2-3, with D maybe TRBD2 (6 bases). There are 15 residues in the CDR3. The germline V and J ends were trimmed by 1 base and 0 bases, with 9 bases remaining between them. Per the germline V gene, CDR1 is SGHRS and CDR2 is YFSETQ. CDR3 amino acids: CASSLTSPSTDTQYF. The CDR3 region has the DNA TGCGCCAGCAGCTTGACTAGCCCTAGCACAGATACGCAGTATTTT.